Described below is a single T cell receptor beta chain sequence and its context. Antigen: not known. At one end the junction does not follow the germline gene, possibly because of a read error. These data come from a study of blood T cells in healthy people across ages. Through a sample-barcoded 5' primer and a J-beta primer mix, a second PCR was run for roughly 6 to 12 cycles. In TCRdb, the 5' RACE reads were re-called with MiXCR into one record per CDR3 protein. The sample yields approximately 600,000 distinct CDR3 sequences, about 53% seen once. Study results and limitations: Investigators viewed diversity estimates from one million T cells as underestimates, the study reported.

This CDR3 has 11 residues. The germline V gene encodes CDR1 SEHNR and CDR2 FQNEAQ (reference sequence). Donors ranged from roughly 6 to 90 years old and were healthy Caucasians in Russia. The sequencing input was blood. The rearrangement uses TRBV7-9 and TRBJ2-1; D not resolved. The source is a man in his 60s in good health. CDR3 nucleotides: TGTGCCGGCAGCTTGAGCAATGAGCAGTTCTTC. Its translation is CAGSLSNEQFF.